The subject of this entry is one T cell receptor beta chain. Here immunoSEQ multiplex PCR was the method, and the copy in TCRdb shows in-frame clones only, minus some. Of 90,000 to 150,000 clones detected, about 87% appear once; the ten largest clones hold approximately 3.2%. The record originates from a study of control samples from healthy donors and cancer patients. Sequenced material: blood. This clonotype was sampled from a man between 35 and 55 years old in good health.

The CDR3 nucleotides read TGCGCCAGCAGCTTGTTAGCGGGGGCCCCGAGCTCCTACAATGAGCAGTTCTTC. Translation gives CASSLLAGAPSSYNEQFF. The J gene is TRBJ2-1, the V gene TRBV5-1, with 9 bases aligning to TRBD2. V gave up 1 base and J gave up 0 bases; unmatched junction bases: 8. Germline assignment: CDR1 SGHRS and CDR2 YFSETQ. CDR3 length equals 18 residues.